This T cell receptor beta chain was documented in a study of blood T cell repertoires in COVID-19. On the study more broadly: Donors in the United States, Italy and Spain gave samples during acute or convalescent COVID-19.

Assay: immunoSEQ multiplex PCR; the TCRdb copy retains only in-frame clones and omits some. The sample lists 64,000 or so clones, approximately 86% occurring once. This CDR3 has 18 residues. The J gene is TRBJ2-1, the V gene TRBV21-1; whether TRBD1, the table's D call, matches the DNA was not checked. TRBV21-1 is assigned pseudogene status. The origin of this receptor is a man between 40 and 49 years old with acute or convalescent COVID-19. The sample comprised peripheral blood. CDR3 sequence (DNA): TGTGCCAGCAGAACTCATCCGGGACAGGGTCGCTCCTACAATGAGCAGTTCTTC. As protein: CASRTHPGQGRSYNEQFF.